This T cell receptor beta chain stems from a study of OX40 agonist ivuxolimab in advanced cancers. Background on the study: Enrolled patients in dose escalation had cancers that were hepatocellular carcinoma, melanoma, renal cell or head and neck cancer.

Patients were excluded for autoimmune disease history or systemic immunosuppression. The protocol was immunoSEQ multiplex PCR, while the TCRdb copy is restricted to in-frame clones and leaves out a portion. Among 13,000 to 15,000 clones listed, approximately 80% were seen once. As concerns this clone: The antigen is unknown.

The study's findings and limits: By week 6 at 0.1 to 3.0 mg/kg, blood CD4+ and CD8+ T cells had expanded clonally.

The germline CDR1 and CDR2 sequences are SEHNR and FQNEAQ (reference sequence). Trimming pared 2 bases from V and 3 bases from J, leaving 11 bases between. This CDR3 is 15 amino acids long. The sample in question was CD4+ or CD8+ T cells sorted from blood, obtained in a trial of the OX40 agonist ivuxolimab. The chain joins TRBV7-9 to TRBJ1-5; D is possibly TRBD1 (6 bases). This receptor was identified in an adult with an advanced solid tumor such as melanoma, head and neck, liver or kidney cancer. DNA of the CDR3: TGTGCCAGCAGCTTAACAGGGAACTACAATCAGCCCCAGCATTTT. Protein sequence: CASSLTGNYNQPQHF.